These 20 T cell receptor beta chains were sequenced from one sample in a study of T cell responses to AZD1222 COVID-19 vaccine. Measured with immunoSEQ multiplex PCR; TCRdb has only the in-frame clones, and not every one. The repertoire includes under 150,000 clones, about nine tenths of them detected once, and about 1.9% sits in the top ten. The sample in question was peripheral blood, obtained 28 days after the second AZD1222 dose. These receptors were taken from an adult who received the AZD1222 COVID-19 vaccine.

CDR3 coding DNA: TGTGCCAGCAGCTTAGCAGGGGAGCGTTCACCCCTCCACTTT. Encoded protein: CASSLAGERSPLHF. J is TRBJ1-6 and V is TRBV7-9; maybe TRBD1 (5 bases). The CDR3 extends over 14 amino acids. Trimming cost V 0 bases and J 9 bases, with 9 bases left between them. Germline CDR1 and CDR2: SEHNR and FQNEAQ (reference sequence).

This chain uses TRBV30 with TRBJ1-1; D perhaps matches TRBD1 (5 bases). The germline V gene has CDR1 GTSNPN and CDR2 SVGIG (reference sequence). V was trimmed by 2 bases and J by 5 bases, leaving 12 bases between them. The CDR3 extends over 13 amino acids. The CDR3: CAWSYSGRTEAFF. The CDR3 DNA reads as TGTGCCTGGAGTTACTCAGGGAGGACTGAAGCTTTCTTT.

The V and J genes are TRBV7-3 and TRBJ2-3, with 10 bases lining up with TRBD2. CDR1 SGHTA and CDR2 FQGTGA come from the germline V gene. The CDR3 length is 17 residues. V lost 2 bases, J lost 4 bases, and 9 bases stayed unmatched. The CDR3 sequence: CASSLYLAGGGSDTQYF. CDR3 coding DNA: TGTGCCAGCAGCTTATACTTAGCGGGAGGTGGATCAGATACGCAGTATTTT.

The chain combines TRBV30 with TRBJ2-3, with no clear D. Germline lookup yields CDR1 GTSNPN and CDR2 SVGIG (reference sequence). The V and J ends lost 2 bases and 2 bases respectively, with 5 bases between them. The CDR3 covers 12 residues. CDR3 loop: CAWSSTTDTQYF. As DNA, the CDR3 is TGTGCCTGGAGTTCCACCACAGATACGCAGTATTTT.

The V and J genes are TRBV6-5 and TRBJ1-1; D remains ambiguous. The CDR3 spans 14 residues. Germline CDR1 is MNHEY and CDR2 is SVGAGI. Trimming cost V 2 bases and J 7 bases, with 14 bases left between them. CDR3 DNA: TGTGCCAGCAGTTACGGTGTGGCGGGAGGTGAAGCTTTCTTT. Its protein product is CASSYGVAGGEAFF.

This clone was recorded once. V usage is TRBV14 and J usage is TRBJ2-5; no reliable D call. CDR1 SGHDN and CDR2 FVKESK come from the germline V gene. V was pared by 1 base and J by 5 bases, with 8 bases between. The CDR3 spans 13 residues. The CDR3 is CASSQVWTETQYF. CDR3 nucleotide sequence: TGTGCCAGCAGCCAAGTATGGACGGAGACCCAGTACTTC.

V gene TRBV7-2 combines with J gene TRBJ2-1; 12 bases are a match to TRBD2. J gave up 6 bases and V 5 bases, and 17 bases lay outside the gene matches. Germline V gene sequence: CDR1 SGHTA, CDR2 FQGNSA. The CDR3 length is 19 residues. The CDR3 DNA reads as TGTGCCAGCAGCCCCTTACCCACTAGCGGGAGGCTCAGAACCAATGAGCAGTTCTTC. This encodes CASSPLPTSGRLRTNEQFF.

This clone was seen once. V is TRBV27 and J is TRBJ1-2; no definite D call. CDR3 length: 13 residues. The V and J ends lost 3 bases and 8 bases respectively, with 13 bases between them. Per the germline V gene, CDR1 is MNHEY and CDR2 is SMNVEV (reference sequence). The DNA for the CDR3 is TGTGCCAGCAGTTTCGGGGAGGGCCGCGGCTACACCTTC. Translated, it gives CASSFGEGRGYTF.

The chain carries TRBV3-1 (or the pseudogene TRBV3-2) and TRBJ1-1; D perhaps matches TRBD1 (5 bases). The germline gives CDR1 LGHDT, CDR2 YNNKEL (reference sequence). The CDR3 contains 14 residues. Trimming pared 8 bases from V and 5 bases from J, leaving 18 bases between. The CDR3 loop reads CASEGRAGWTEAFF. Here the CDR3 DNA reads TGTGCCAGCGAGGGGCGGGCAGGGTGGACTGAAGCTTTCTTT.

The chain carries TRBV12-3 or TRBV12-4 and TRBJ2-3; D not resolved. The V gene lost 6 bases and the J gene lost 1 base, with 8 bases spanning the gap. This CDR3 is built from 13 residues. The CDR3 DNA sequence: TGTGCCAGCAGGGGGTGGGGCACAGATACGCAGTATTTT. It yields the protein CASRGWGTDTQYF.

The genes are TRBV21-1 and TRBJ1-1; the D call TRBD1 from the table was never checked on the DNA. TRBV21-1 is described as a pseudogene. This CDR3 has 12 amino acids. CDR3 region: CASKGVHTEAFF. The CDR3 DNA is TGTGCCAGCAAGGGGGTCCACACTGAAGCTTTCTTT.

This clone was detected a few times. The rearrangement joins TRBV18 to TRBJ2-1; D gene unclear. The CDR3 spans 12 residues. V lost 3 bases and J 6 bases, leaving 6 bases between the germline ends. CDR1 is KGHSH and CDR2 is LQKENI in the germline V gene. The CDR3 sequence is CASSPQINEQFF. The CDR3 bases are TGTGCCAGCTCACCCCAGATCAATGAGCAGTTCTTC.

The rearrangement uses TRBV3-1 (or the pseudogene TRBV3-2) and TRBJ2-5, with D hard to call. This CDR3 comprises 13 residues. The V and J ends lost 1 base and 5 bases respectively, with 8 bases between them. From germline, CDR1 is LGHDT and CDR2 YNNKEL (reference sequence). This CDR3 reads CASSQVGAETQYF. DNA of the CDR3: TGTGCCAGCAGCCAAGTTGGAGCGGAGACCCAGTACTTC.

This clone was counted a few times. V usage is TRBV2 and J usage is TRBJ1-1, with a possible D match to TRBD1 (5 bases). CDR1 is SNHLY and CDR2 is FYNNEI in the germline V gene. V lost 6 bases and J 0 bases, leaving 11 bases between the germline ends. This CDR3 has 14 amino acids. This chain's CDR3 is CASRVRGLNTEAFF. The CDR3 DNA reads TGTGCCAGCAGGGTAAGGGGTTTGAACACTGAAGCTTTCTTT.

This clone was counted only a few times. The same CDR3 also results from other DNA sequences found in this sample. The genes are TRBV5-1 and TRBJ1-2; D perhaps matches TRBD1 (6 bases). Germline V gives CDR1 SGHRS, CDR2 YFSETQ. The length of the CDR3 is 13 residues. The V gene lost 4 bases and the J gene lost 1 base, with 8 bases spanning the gap. CDR3 sequence (DNA): TGCGCCAGCAGCCCGGACAGTAACTATGGCTACACCTTC. Its translation: CASSPDSNYGYTF.

The chain uses TRBV5-8 and TRBJ2-1, with 7 bases identical to TRBD2. The CDR3 spans 15 residues. After removal of 3 bases from V and 0 bases from J, the junction contained 3 bases not matched to a gene. The germline CDR1 and CDR2 sequences are SGHTS and YDEGEE. The CDR3 DNA reads TGTGCCAGCAGCTCCACGGGGGGCTCCTACAATGAGCAGTTCTTC. Amino acids: CASSSTGGSYNEQFF.

The V and J genes are TRBV27 and TRBJ1-2, with a weak D call TRBD1 (6 bases). Per germline, CDR1 MNHEY and CDR2 SMNVEV (reference sequence). CDR3 size: 15 residues. Deletions cut 4 bases from V and 6 bases from J, with 18 bases between. In DNA, the CDR3 is TGTGCCAGCAGTTCGCTCCAGGGGTGGATCGATGGCTACACCTTC. The encoded protein is CASSSLQGWIDGYTF.

The V call is TRBV12-3 or TRBV12-4, the J call TRBJ2-2; a weak D match, TRBD2 (6 bases). The CDR3 contains 13 residues. Trimming stripped 6 bases from V and 5 bases from J, with 10 bases between. The CDR3 loop reads CASSSGGTGELFF. CDR3 DNA sequence: TGTGCCAGCAGCAGTGGGGGGACCGGGGAGCTGTTTTTT.

V gene TRBV11-3 combines with J gene TRBJ1-2, with D unresolved. This CDR3 contains 11 residues. Looked up from germline, CDR1 is SGHNT and CDR2 is YENEEA. The V and J ends lost 2 bases and 8 bases respectively, with 6 bases between them. The CDR3 sequence: CASSLSGGYTF. DNA for the CDR3: TGTGCCAGCAGCTTATCTGGCGGCTACACCTTC.

The J gene is TRBJ2-3, the V gene TRBV24-1, with a weak D call TRBD1 (6 bases). Germline CDR1 and CDR2: KGHDR and SFDVKD. Trimming stripped 10 bases from V and 2 bases from J, with 12 bases between. This CDR3 is built from 13 residues. The CDR3 coding sequence is TGTGCCACGGGCAGGACAGCCACAGATACGCAGTATTTT. Amino acid sequence: CATGRTATDTQYF.